This record concerns one T cell receptor (beta chain) sequence. TCRdb keeps only in-frame clones here, not all; method: immunoSEQ multiplex PCR. The sample has about 440,000 clones, around 88% seen once. This entry comes from a study of blood T cell repertoires in COVID-19. Trimming took 5 bases from V and 4 from J; bases not matched to a gene: 3. Looked up from germline, CDR1 is LGHDT and CDR2 is YNNKEL (reference sequence). The CDR3 covers 13 residues. This clonotype originated in a woman in her forties or fifties with COVID-19, enrolled during active disease. The sample taken for sequencing was peripheral blood. The rearrangement uses TRBV3-1 (or the pseudogene TRBV3-2) and TRBJ2-5; 8 bases agree with TRBD2. This CDR3 is CASSYLAGETQYF. The CDR3, as DNA: TGTGCCAGCAGCTATCTAGCGGGAGAGACCCAGTACTTC.